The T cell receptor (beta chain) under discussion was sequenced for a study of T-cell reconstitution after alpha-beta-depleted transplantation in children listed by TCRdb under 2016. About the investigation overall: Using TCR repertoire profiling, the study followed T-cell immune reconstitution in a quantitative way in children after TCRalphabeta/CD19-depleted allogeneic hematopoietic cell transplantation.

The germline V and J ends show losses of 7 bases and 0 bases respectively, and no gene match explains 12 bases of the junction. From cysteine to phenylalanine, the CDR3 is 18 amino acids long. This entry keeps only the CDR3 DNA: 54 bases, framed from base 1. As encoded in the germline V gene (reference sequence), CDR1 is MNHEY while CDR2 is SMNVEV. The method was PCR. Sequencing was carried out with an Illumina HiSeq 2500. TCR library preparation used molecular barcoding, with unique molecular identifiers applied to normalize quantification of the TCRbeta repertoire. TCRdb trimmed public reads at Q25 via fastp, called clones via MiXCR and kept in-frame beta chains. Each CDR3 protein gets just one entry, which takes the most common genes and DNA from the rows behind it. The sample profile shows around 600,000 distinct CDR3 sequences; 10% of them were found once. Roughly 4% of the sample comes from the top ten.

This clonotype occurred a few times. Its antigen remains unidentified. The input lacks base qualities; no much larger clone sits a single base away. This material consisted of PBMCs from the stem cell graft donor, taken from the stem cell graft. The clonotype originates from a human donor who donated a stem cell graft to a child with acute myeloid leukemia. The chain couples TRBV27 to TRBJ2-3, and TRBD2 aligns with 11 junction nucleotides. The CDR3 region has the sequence CASNFQVAGGQSTDTQYF. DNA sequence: TGTGCCAGCAACTTCCAAGTAGCGGGAGGGCAAAGCACAGATACGCAGTATTTT.